The entry below gives a single T cell receptor beta chain sequence along with its context. Trimming left V 6 bases short and J 1 base short, with 9 bases between. Germline V gene data show CDR1 as SQVTM and CDR2 as ANQGSEA. CDR3 length: 12 amino acids. This specimen comes from a study of blood T cell repertoires in COVID-19. TCRdb keeps only in-frame clones here, not all; method: immunoSEQ multiplex PCR. The sample records over 150,000 clones, roughly four fifths being singletons. Sequencing was done on a sample of peripheral blood. This TCR came from a woman of 80 years or more with acute or convalescent COVID-19. V is TRBV29-1 and J is TRBJ2-5; possible D gene TRBD2, 6 bases. The CDR3 DNA is TGCAGCGTGCGGGACTCCCAAGAGACCCAGTACTTC. Protein: CSVRDSQETQYF. The entire variable domain, with the rest obtained from reference TRBV29-1 and TRBJ2-5, is as follows: SAVISQKPSRDICQRGTSLTIQCQVDSQVTMMFWYRQQPGQSLTLIATANQGSEATYESGFVIDKFPISRPNLTFSTLTVSNMSPEDSSIYLCSVRDSQETQYFGPGTRLLVL.